What follows are 32 T cell receptor beta chains derived from one specimen sequenced in a study of blood T cells in healthy people across ages. Primed by a sample-barcoded 5' primer and a J-beta primer mix, a second PCR proceeded for 7 to 11 cycles. TCRdb fed the 5' RACE reads into MiXCR, producing one record per CDR3 protein. Among 600,000 to 850,000 distinct CDR3 sequences, roughly 25% were seen once, and the ten largest hold more than 8.5%. The sample also formed part of further work on T cells of mothers and their children.

The sample comprised blood. The receptors come from a boy between 10 and 17 years old in good health.

The rearrangement uses TRBV28 and TRBJ1-1, with 7 bases fitting TRBD1. This CDR3 is built from 10 residues. V gave up 6 bases and J gave up 10 bases; unmatched junction bases: 2. The germline CDR1 and CDR2 sequences are MDHEN and SYDVKM. This CDR3 is CASRRDRAFF. In DNA form, the CDR3 reads TGTGCCAGCAGACGGGACAGAGCTTTCTTT.

CDR3 region: CASSQDRDKRQETQYF. In DNA, the CDR3 is TGCGCCAGCAGCCAAGATCGGGACAAAAGACAAGAGACCCAGTACTTC. V and J are TRBV4-1 and TRBJ2-5; tentative D call: TRBD1 (6 bases). Germline CDR1 reads MGHRA; CDR2 reads YSYEKL. The V gene lost 0 bases and the J gene lost 2 bases, with 13 bases spanning the gap. The CDR3 sequence is 16 residues long.

This clonotype was detected a few times. The chain couples TRBV9 to TRBJ2-2; TRBD1 aligns across 11 bases. Germline V CDR1 and CDR2: SGDLS, YYNGEE. Trimming at V came to 3 bases and at J to 5 bases, leaving 9 bases not matched to a gene. CDR3 length: 17 amino acids. The CDR3 DNA reads TGTGCCAGCAGCGCCCCCGGGACAGGGGGAGGAACCGGGGAGCTGTTTTTT. Its translation is CASSAPGTGGGTGELFF.

This chain links TRBV12-3 or TRBV12-4 with TRBJ2-7; D call uncertain. V lost 4 bases and J lost 2, with 9 bases in between. The CDR3 has 13 amino acids. The CDR3 DNA reads as TGTGCCAGCAGTTCCTTGGATGCCTACGAGCAGTACTTC. It is translated as CASSSLDAYEQYF.

This clonotype was seen a few times. This chain uses TRBV5-1 with TRBJ1-1; no clear D gene. The CDR3 has 12 amino acids. The germline V gene encodes CDR1 SGHRS and CDR2 YFSETQ. Trimming removed 5 bases from V and 4 bases from J, with 9 bases in between. CDR3 bases: TGCGCCAGCAGTGACGTGGCCACTGAAGCTTTCTTT. It is translated as CASSDVATEAFF.

The chain joins TRBV3-1 to TRBJ1-2; D not resolved. CDR3 length equals 13 residues. Germline-derived CDR1 and CDR2 are LGHDT and YNNKEL (reference sequence). V lost 4 bases and J lost 8, with 14 bases in between. CDR3 protein: CASSPGNMVGYTF. The DNA of the CDR3 is TGTGCCAGCAGCCCAGGAAACATGGTGGGCTACACCTTC.

In its sample, this clonotype was seen a few times. V is TRBV12-3 or TRBV12-4 and J is TRBJ2-2; D is undetermined. The V end was cut by 3 bases, the J end by 1 base, with 9 bases between. This CDR3 has 15 amino acids. Written as DNA, the CDR3 is TGTGCCAGCAGTTTCGGGCGGCTGAACACCGGGGAGCTGTTTTTT. It translates to CASSFGRLNTGELFF.

The rearrangement uses TRBV21-1 and TRBJ2-5; TRBD2 reflects the table's D call only, with no check against the DNA. The J call may be mistaken, given a closer DNA end match to TRBJ2-1. TRBV21-1 is designated a pseudogene. This CDR3 comprises 13 residues. The CDR3 DNA reads as TGTGCCAGCATAAGCGGGACTAGATCTGAGCAGTTCTTC. It codes for CASISGTRSEQFF.

Only a few counts were recorded for this clonotype. This chain joins TRBV20-1 and TRBJ1-5, with 7 positions matching TRBD1. V shed 0 bases, J shed 4 bases, and the junction held 6 bases outside the gene matches. The germline CDR1 and CDR2 sequences are DFQATT and SNEGSKA (reference sequence). The CDR3 has 15 amino acids. The CDR3 spells CSARDAGTANQPQHF. In nucleotides, the CDR3 is TGCAGTGCTAGAGATGCCGGGACAGCGAATCAGCCCCAGCATTTT.

This clonotype is a singleton in its sample. The CDR3 nucleotides are TGTGCCAGCAGCCCTCAGGATGAGCAGTTCTTC. The encoded protein is CASSPQDEQFF. The chain couples TRBV11-2 to TRBJ2-5; D is undetermined. The J call may be in error: the DNA end matches TRBJ2-1 better. The CDR3 totals 11 residues. Looked up from germline, CDR1 is SGHAT and CDR2 is FQNNGV.

J is TRBJ2-6 and V is TRBV29-1, with TRBD1 identical over 8 bases. CDR3 length: 16 residues. With V trimmed by 5 bases and J by 0 bases, 6 bases remained unmatched. The germline V gene encodes CDR1 SQVTM and CDR2 ANQGSEA. CDR3 in amino acids: CSVLGQGASGANVLTF. CDR3 coding DNA: TGCAGCGTTCTTGGTCAGGGGGCCTCTGGGGCCAACGTCCTGACTTTC.

V is TRBV29-1 and J is TRBJ1-2; the D gene is possibly TRBD1 (5 bases). Germline assignment: CDR1 SQVTM and CDR2 ANQGSEA. The CDR3 consists of 12 residues. V gave up 8 bases and J gave up 6 bases, with 16 bases separating them. The CDR3 protein is CSILPGSDGYTF. The CDR3 DNA sequence: TGCAGCATCCTTCCAGGGTCAGATGGCTACACCTTC.

Remarks on this clonotype: Mismatch with germline at one junction end may stem from a read error. V is TRBV10-3 and J is TRBJ2-5; D not resolved. Per germline, CDR1 ENHRY and CDR2 SYGVKD. This CDR3 region has 14 residues. CDR3 bases: TGTACCATCAGTGTGTCAGGACCTCAAGAGACCCAGTACTTC. Residues: CTISVSGPQETQYF.

The chain carries TRBV7-9 and TRBJ2-5; 8 bases line up with TRBD2. The CDR3 is 17 residues long. V was pared by 5 bases and J by 1 base, with 12 bases of the junction left unmatched. Germline loops: CDR1 SEHNR, CDR2 FQNEAQ (reference sequence). The CDR3 DNA sequence: TGTGCCAGCAGCAAAAGAGACAGCGGGGGATCCCAAGAGACCCAGTACTTC. Protein product: CASSKRDSGGSQETQYF.

In its sample, this clonotype was seen a few times. In DNA form, the CDR3 reads TGTGCCAGCAGCGTAGGGGGAGGACCTACAGACACTGAAGCTTTCTTT. Translating it yields CASSVGGGPTDTEAFF. The chain combines TRBV9 with TRBJ1-1; D is uncertain. Deletions cut 0 bases from V and 3 bases from J, with 15 bases between. CDR3 length equals 16 residues. In germline, CDR1 is SGDLS, CDR2 YYNGEE.

This clonotype was seen a few times. This rearrangement joins TRBV29-1 to TRBJ2-5, with 7 bases lining up with TRBD1. With 7 bases clipped from V and 9 bases from J, the junction kept 11 bases outside the gene matches. The CDR3 is 12 amino acids. Germline CDR1 is SQVTM and CDR2 is ANQGSEA. In DNA form, the CDR3 reads TGCAGCGCGCACCGACAGGGACCGGCCCAGTACTTC. Its translation is CSAHRQGPAQYF.

The sample holds a few counts of this clonotype. V gene TRBV20-1 combines with J gene TRBJ2-1, with D tentatively TRBD1 (5 bases). The better agreement between TRBJ2-7 and the DNA end casts doubt on the J call. The germline gives CDR1 DFQATT, CDR2 SNEGSKA (reference sequence). This CDR3 is built from 15 residues. CDR3: CSARISGRVSYEQYF. In DNA form, the CDR3 reads TGCAGTGCTAGAATCAGTGGCAGGGTCTCCTACGAGCAGTACTTC.

This clonotype was seen more than once but under ten times. The J gene is TRBJ2-1, the V gene TRBV29-1; D unresolved. Trimming pared 1 base from V and 0 bases from J, leaving 10 bases between. CDR3 length: 15 residues. Germline CDR1 and CDR2: SQVTM and ANQGSEA. CDR3 DNA sequence: TGCAGCGTTGAAGGTGGCTCCGGCTCCTACAATGAGCAGTTCTTC. Its protein product is CSVEGGSGSYNEQFF.

This clonotype is a singleton in its sample. The chain recombines TRBV19 with TRBJ2-2; 11 bases fit TRBD1. With V trimmed by 7 bases and J by 4 bases, 5 bases remained unmatched. The CDR3 covers 15 residues. CDR1 LNHDA and CDR2 SQIVND come from the germline V gene (reference sequence). CDR3: CASTTGTGGTGELFF. Here the CDR3 DNA reads TGTGCCAGTACCACCGGGACAGGGGGCACCGGGGAGCTGTTTTTT.

The chain is built from TRBV12-5 and TRBJ1-2, with a possible D match to TRBD1 (5 bases). Trimming stripped 2 bases from V and 4 bases from J, with 20 bases between. The CDR3 runs 17 residues. Germline V CDR1 and CDR2: LGHNT, FRNRAP. CDR3 DNA: TGTGCTAGTGGTTTGAAGGGCCTTAACAGGTCGACCTATGGCTACACCTTC. Translation gives CASGLKGLNRSTYGYTF.

This rearrangement joins TRBV20-1 to TRBJ2-5; D is perhaps TRBD1 (7 bases). Germline values: CDR1 DFQATT, CDR2 SNEGSKA (reference sequence). The V end was cut by 1 base, the J end by 5 bases, with 11 bases between. The length of the CDR3 is 13 residues. The CDR3 DNA sequence: TGCAGTGCTAGAGCGGAGGGGGCTGAGACCCAGTACTTC. As protein: CSARAEGAETQYF.

This chain joins TRBV7-2 and TRBJ2-3; no clear D gene. CDR3 length: 14 residues. V was clipped by 5 bases and J by 4 bases, with 13 bases between them. Germline V gives CDR1 SGHTA, CDR2 FQGNSA. The CDR3 DNA follows: TGTGCCAGCAGCCTAAGGACCCTCCCAGATACGCAGTATTTT. It translates to CASSLRTLPDTQYF.

This clonotype was seen more than once but under ten times. The CDR3 is CASSLPTGTGLYEQYF. The CDR3, as DNA: TGTGCCAGCTCACTCCCCACCGGGACAGGGCTATACGAGCAGTACTTC. The V and J genes are TRBV18 and TRBJ2-7; 9 bases align to TRBD1. With 4 bases clipped from V and 4 bases from J, the junction kept 11 bases outside the gene matches. CDR3 length: 16 amino acids. The V gene's germline CDR1 is KGHSH and CDR2 LQKENI.

This clonotype came up many times. The V and J genes are TRBV5-4 and TRBJ2-7; the match to TRBD1 covers 9 bases. CDR1 is SGHNT and CDR2 is YYREEE in the germline V gene (reference sequence). The CDR3 length is 12 residues. The junction had 2 bases not matched to a gene; V was cut back by 4 bases and J by 6 bases. CDR3 in DNA: TGTGCCAGCAGCCCGGACAGGGGCGAGCAGTACTTC. Amino acid sequence: CASSPDRGEQYF.

Worth noting for this clonotype: At one of its ends the junction is not consistent with the germline gene, which may arise from a read error. The V call is TRBV6-1, the J call TRBJ2-5; possibly TRBD2 for D (5 bases). The CDR3 is made up of 14 amino acids. The germline CDR1 and CDR2 sequences are MNHNS and SASEGT. DNA for the CDR3: TGTGCCAGCAGTGGGGGTCTAGAGGGAGAGACTCAGTACTTC. It codes for CASSGGLEGETQYF.

Comment on this clonotype: Compared with germline, one end of the junction differs, possibly owing to a read error. J is TRBJ2-6 and V is TRBV7-9; TRBD1 is a possible D gene (5 bases). CDR3 length: 17 residues. Germline loops: CDR1 SEHNR, CDR2 FQNEAQ (reference sequence). CDR3 nucleotide sequence: TGTGCCAGCAGCTCTCCAACCGGTATCTCTGGGGCCAACGTCCCGACTTTC. Amino acids: CASSSPTGISGANVPTF.

The chain is built from TRBV12-3 or TRBV12-4 and TRBJ1-6; D unclear. Deletions cut 3 bases from V and 8 bases from J, with 17 bases between. The CDR3 has 16 amino acids. The CDR3 region is CASSFLGSGAYSPLHF. As DNA, the CDR3 is TGTGCCAGCAGTTTCCTAGGGTCAGGCGCGTATTCACCCCTCCACTTT.

The chain links TRBV11-2 to TRBJ2-1; D is uncertain. Germline V CDR1 and CDR2: SGHAT, FQNNGV. The CDR3 is made up of 11 amino acids. Deletions cut 7 bases from V and 10 bases from J, with 11 bases between. The CDR3 loop is CASTRKAEQFF. The CDR3, as DNA: TGTGCCAGCACCCGGAAGGCAGAGCAGTTCTTC.

The rearrangement uses TRBV6-9 and TRBJ1-1; 11 nucleotides match TRBD1. V shed 5 bases, J shed 3 bases, and the junction held 8 bases outside the gene matches. From germline, CDR1 is MNHGY and CDR2 SVAAGI. The CDR3 has 16 amino acids. The CDR3 is CASSQGQGGFDTEAFF. CDR3 bases: TGTGCCAGCAGTCAGGGACAGGGGGGTTTCGACACTGAAGCTTTCTTT.

The chain links TRBV19 to TRBJ2-6, with unresolved D. The V gene lost 3 bases and the J gene lost 0 bases, with 15 bases spanning the gap. This CDR3 spans 18 amino acids. CDR1 is LNHDA and CDR2 is SQIVND in the germline V gene (reference sequence). CDR3 bases: TGTGCCAGTAGTATTGGCCCCGGACGGATCTCTGGGGCCAACGTCCTGACTTTC. Translation: CASSIGPGRISGANVLTF.

The genes are TRBV9 and TRBJ2-7; 7 nucleotides agree with TRBD1. CDR1 SGDLS and CDR2 YYNGEE come from the germline V gene. The V gene end was trimmed by 3 bases and the J gene end by 4 bases; junction bases not matched to a gene: 10. The CDR3 covers 15 residues. The CDR3 sequence is CASSAQGSSTYEQYF. CDR3 sequence (DNA): TGTGCCAGCAGCGCACAGGGGAGCTCAACTTACGAGCAGTACTTC.

The chain couples TRBV6-6 to TRBJ2-3; D is perhaps TRBD1 (6 bases). Trimming removed 11 bases at V and 3 bases at J, with 12 bases between. CDR1 MNHNY and CDR2 SVGAGI come from the germline V gene (reference sequence). The length of the CDR3 is 12 residues. The CDR3 reads CAGGRGTDTQYF. The CDR3 region has the DNA TGTGCCGGCGGTAGGGGGACAGATACGCAGTATTTT.